This TCR beta chain emerged from a study of T cell repertoires in cytomegalovirus infection. The overall study: Signatures in public TCR beta sequences pointed to both CMV infection and matching HLA type.

General study results and limits: Cumulative frequency of public TCR beta families picked out carriers of CMV plus the relevant HLA. Dominating the ex vivo response were TCR beta clonotypes that were CMV-specific and HLA-C-restricted.

As for this clonotype: Its antigen is not known.

J lost 0 bases, V lost 7 bases, and 8 bases had no gene match. The CDR3 runs to 15 residues. Germline V CDR1 and CDR2: SGHRS, YFSETQ. In TCRdb, the reads were re-called with MiXCR into one record per CDR3 protein. In the table there are approximately 700,000 distinct CDR3 sequences, less than 40% of which are singletons. This receptor was identified in a human donor in good health (CMV status not recorded). Some clones in this sample may be carry-over from other donors' samples. The sample consisted of PBMCs. V is TRBV5-1 and J is TRBJ2-3; 7 bases line up with TRBD2. As DNA, the CDR3 is TGCGCCAGCGGTCTAGCGGCCCTCAGCACAGATACGCAGTATTTT. Translation: CASGLAALSTDTQYF.